These 10 T cell receptor beta chains originate from one sample sequenced in a study of beta chain features in type 1 diabetes. General observations from the study: For Type 1 diabetes patients, all four CD4+ subsets carried TCRB CDR3s that were moderately but significantly shorter.

Their target antigens are unknown. The whole isolated RNA underwent reverse transcription, so sequencing captured expressed TCRB transcripts. Some clones are missing from TCRdb's copy, which holds only in-frame ones; the method was immunoSEQ multiplex PCR. The data contain more than 150,000 clones, about 9% of them seen just once; the ten biggest clones take up roughly 0.72%. Material: central memory CD4+ T cells from blood. All receptors come from a woman in her twenties or thirties with type 1 diabetes.

J is TRBJ2-5 and V is TRBV5-6; a possible D gene is TRBD2 (5 bases). Germline V lookup: CDR1 SGHDT, CDR2 YYEEEE. The CDR3 loop spans 16 amino acids. The V and J ends lost 4 bases and 2 bases respectively, with 18 bases between them. CDR3 region: CASSPREKIGQETQYF. The CDR3 bases are TGTGCCAGCAGCCCAAGGGAGAAGATCGGGCAAGAGACCCAGTACTTC.

The CDR3 loop is CASNRRAGENTEAFF. The DNA of the CDR3 is TGTGCCAGTAATCGGCGGGCAGGAGAGAACACTGAAGCTTTCTTT. This chain connects TRBV19 to TRBJ1-1; D gene uncertain. The CDR3 totals 15 residues. Germline V gives CDR1 LNHDA, CDR2 SQIVND (reference sequence). Trimming pared 7 bases from V and 1 base from J, leaving 16 bases between.

There are a few counts of this clone. The CDR3 nucleotides read TGTGCCAGCAGCCAAGATGGCAGGATGGATGGCTACACCTTC. It is translated as CASSQDGRMDGYTF. This rearrangement joins TRBV7-9 to TRBJ1-2, with D unresolved. Per germline, CDR1 SEHNR and CDR2 FQNEAQ (reference sequence). This CDR3 region has 14 residues. Trimming cost V 5 bases and J 6 bases, with 16 bases left between them.

This sequence joins TRBV11-2 and TRBJ2-4; a possible D gene is TRBD2 (5 bases). CDR1 and CDR2 (germline): SGHAT, FQNNGV. The CDR3 is 13 amino acids. V was pared by 1 base and J by 7 bases, with 8 bases between. This chain's CDR3 is CASSLGTSNIQYF. CDR3 sequence (DNA): TGTGCCAGCAGCTTAGGGACTTCCAACATTCAGTACTTC.

The chain uses TRBV18 and TRBJ2-1; 9 bases match TRBD2. The V gene's germline CDR1 is KGHSH and CDR2 LQKENI. V gave up 1 base and J gave up 5 bases; unmatched junction bases: 6. This CDR3 is 16 amino acids long. The CDR3 nucleotides read TGTGCCAGCTCACCACGGGTAGCGGGAGAGAACAATGAGCAGTTCTTC. As protein: CASSPRVAGENNEQFF.

V usage is TRBV28 and J usage is TRBJ2-1, with 7 bases that match TRBD2. CDR1 and CDR2 from the germline V gene are MDHEN and SYDVKM. The CDR3 loop spans 16 amino acids. The J segment lost 0 bases and the V segment lost 5 bases, leaving 7 bases of the junction unmatched. CDR3 in amino acids: CASSTLAGHSYNEQFF. CDR3 nucleotides: TGTGCCAGCAGTACATTAGCGGGCCACTCCTACAATGAGCAGTTCTTC.

This clone was counted between two and nine times. The rearrangement links TRBV6-5 to TRBJ1-3; no clear D. Germline V lookup: CDR1 MNHEY, CDR2 SVGAGI. The V end lost 2 bases, the J end lost 0 bases, and 5 bases lay between the germline ends. There are 14 residues in the CDR3. The CDR3: CASSYGGSGNTIYF. CDR3 nucleotides: TGTGCCAGCAGTTACGGAGGCTCTGGAAACACCATATATTTT.

The sample holds a few counts of this clone. The CDR3 sequence is CASSPPGSNNEQFF. DNA of the CDR3: TGTGCCAGCAGCCCCCCCGGGAGTAACAATGAGCAGTTCTTC. The rearrangement uses TRBV9 and TRBJ2-1, with D perhaps matching TRBD2 (6 bases). Between the trimmed V and J ends, which lost 4 bases and 5 bases, there was a span of 13 bases. This CDR3 region has 14 residues. CDR1 is SGDLS and CDR2 is YYNGEE in the germline V gene.

This sequence joins TRBV2 and TRBJ1-5; maybe TRBD1 (6 bases). The germline V gene has CDR1 SNHLY and CDR2 FYNNEI. The CDR3 is made up of 14 amino acids. Trimming left V 4 bases short and J 6 bases short, with 13 bases between. This CDR3 is CASSGTARRQPQHF. The CDR3 DNA follows: TGTGCCAGCAGTGGGACAGCGAGGCGTCAGCCCCAGCATTTT.

The chain has TRBV2 and TRBJ2-7; D is undetermined. The germline CDR1 and CDR2 sequences are SNHLY and FYNNEI. CDR3 length: 11 amino acids. The V end lost 6 bases, the J end lost 3 bases, and 6 bases lay between the germline ends. In DNA form, the CDR3 reads TGTGCCAGCAGCCTTGTCTACGAGCAGTACTTC. It is translated as CASSLVYEQYF.